Presented here are 21 T cell receptor beta chains from one specimen sequenced in a study of T cells after posttransplantation cyclophosphamide. Treatment was busulfan-fludarabine conditioning, a marrow graft, and cyclophosphamide on days +3 and +4. Sequencing used immunoSEQ multiplex PCR; TCRdb keeps in-frame clones, though not all of them. The sample carries around 17,000 clones, roughly 92% recorded once. Sequenced material: CD4+ T cells sorted from blood, taken after allogeneic stem cell transplant with posttransplant cyclophosphamide. These receptors were taken from a male patient aged 60 to 75 who received an allogeneic stem cell transplant from a related donor and was CMV-positive. The graft donor may have contributed some T cells.

The chain has TRBV7-2 and TRBJ1-4; D might be TRBD1 (6 bases). Trimming removed 1 base at V and 7 bases at J, with 13 bases between. The CDR3 has 15 amino acids. Germline V gene data show CDR1 as SGHTA and CDR2 as FQGNSA. The CDR3 DNA sequence: TGTGCCAGCAGCTTAGGGACAGTTGGTGGTGAAAAACTGTTTTTT. Translating it yields CASSLGTVGGEKLFF. Variable domain in full (rest from reference TRBV7-2 and TRBJ1-4): GAGVSQSPSNKVTEKGKDVELRCDPISGHTALYWYRQSLGQGLEFLIYFQGNSAPDKSGLPSDRFSAERTGGSVSTLTIQRTQQEDSAVYLCASSLGTVGGEKLFFGSGTQLSVL.

The table lists this clone with a count of one. This sequence joins TRBV27 and TRBJ1-2; 9 bases fit TRBD1. The trim removed 7 bases at V and 1 base at J, leaving 13 bases unmatched. The CDR3 has 17 residues. The germline gives CDR1 MNHEY, CDR2 SMNVEV (reference sequence). The CDR3 is CASTPSPGQGRNYGYTF. The CDR3 DNA is TGTGCCAGCACTCCTTCTCCGGGACAGGGCCGTAACTATGGCTACACCTTC.

CDR3 nucleotides: TGTGCCACCAGCGGGGGCCAAGACACGGGACAGGGGGCCAACGTCCTGACTTTC. Translation: CATSGGQDTGQGANVLTF. The chain couples TRBV15 to TRBJ2-6; 7 positions match TRBD1. The CDR3 is 18 amino acids. Germline CDR1 reads LNHNV; CDR2 reads YYDKDF (reference sequence). The V and J ends lost 5 bases and 4 bases, in that order; junction bases with no gene match: 14.

This clone was counted between two and nine times. V is TRBV2 and J is TRBJ1-3; no reliable D call. The V end lost 5 bases, the J end lost 0 bases, and 11 bases lay between the germline ends. CDR3 size: 15 residues. Germline CDR1 and CDR2: SNHLY and FYNNEI. The CDR3 spells CASSQDGNSGNTIYF. The CDR3 DNA reads as TGTGCCAGCAGTCAGGATGGTAACTCTGGAAACACCATATATTTT.

This chain joins TRBV19 and TRBJ1-2; 9 nucleotides agree with TRBD1. Germline V lookup: CDR1 LNHDA, CDR2 SQIVND (reference sequence). The CDR3 has 13 residues. V dropped 8 bases and J dropped 6; count of bases not matched to a gene: 7. For the CDR3, the DNA is TGTGCCAGTGTGGGACAGGGAAGGGATGGCTACACCTTC. Its protein is CASVGQGRDGYTF.

The CDR3 loop is CASSFKLAGGRPYTQYF. The CDR3 DNA is TGCGCCAGCAGCTTTAAACTAGCGGGGGGACGGCCCTATACGCAGTATTTT. V usage is TRBV5-1 and J usage is TRBJ2-3, with 12 bases lining up with TRBD2. The CDR3 length is 17 residues. Trimming cost V 2 bases and J 7 bases; bases outside gene matches: 11. Germline CDR1 and CDR2: SGHRS and YFSETQ.

This chain joins TRBV2 and TRBJ1-2; TRBD1 might be the D (6 bases). The germline V gene encodes CDR1 SNHLY and CDR2 FYNNEI. V dropped 6 bases and J dropped 8 bases, with 16 bases sitting between them. The CDR3 length is 13 residues. The CDR3 DNA is TGTGCCAGCAGGACGGAAAACAGGGACGGCTACACCTTC. Its protein product is CASRTENRDGYTF.

This clone appeared a single time. The CDR3 region has the DNA TGTGCCAGCAGCTTCCAGTCGGGGGGCGGGACCGGGGAGCTGTTTTTT. Its protein is CASSFQSGGGTGELFF. This sequence joins TRBV5-4 and TRBJ2-2, with a weak D call TRBD2 (7 bases). The V gene's germline CDR1 is SGHNT and CDR2 YYREEE (reference sequence). Trimming pared 2 bases from V and 5 bases from J, leaving 16 bases between. The CDR3 spans 16 residues.

The V and J genes are TRBV5-1 and TRBJ1-1; 7 positions match TRBD1. V shed 3 bases, J shed 0 bases, and the junction held 5 bases outside the gene matches. The germline gives CDR1 SGHRS, CDR2 YFSETQ. This CDR3 has 15 amino acids. The chain's CDR3 is CASSWGQPMNTEAFF. CDR3 sequence (DNA): TGCGCCAGCAGCTGGGGACAGCCGATGAACACTGAAGCTTTCTTT.

This chain uses TRBV4-3 with TRBJ2-1, with D possibly TRBD1 on 6 matching bases. Per the germline V gene, CDR1 is LGHNA and CDR2 is YSLEER. The CDR3 has 15 amino acids. Trimming took off 0 bases at V and 9 bases at J, with 15 bases between the two ends. CDR3 DNA: TGCGCCAGCAGCCAAGAAATGGGGCAGGGGATTGAGCAGTTCTTC. Translating gives CASSQEMGQGIEQFF.

The genes are TRBV7-2 and TRBJ2-7, with 10 positions matching TRBD1. CDR1 and CDR2 (germline): SGHTA, FQGNSA. V gave up 5 bases and J gave up 2 bases; unmatched junction bases: 12. The CDR3 loop spans 17 amino acids. The CDR3 loop reads CASSPSHGTGVAYEQYF. CDR3 in DNA: TGTGCCAGCAGCCCTAGCCACGGGACAGGGGTGGCCTACGAGCAGTACTTC.

The rearrangement joins TRBV14 to TRBJ2-1; tentatively, D is TRBD2 (5 bases). Per the germline V gene, CDR1 is SGHDN and CDR2 is FVKESK. There are 13 residues in the CDR3. V was trimmed by 1 base and J by 8 bases, leaving 9 bases between them. CDR3 in amino acids: CASSQGLAYEQFF. For the CDR3, the DNA is TGTGCCAGCAGCCAAGGGCTAGCCTATGAGCAGTTCTTC. The full variable domain, completed using reference TRBV14 and TRBJ2-1, is EAGVTQFPSHSVIEKGQTVTLRCDPISGHDNLYWYRRVMGKEIKFLLHFVKESKQDESGMPNNRFLAERTGGTYSTLKVQPAELEDSGVYFCASSQGLAYEQFFGPGTRLTVL.

In its sample, this clone was seen once. The J gene is TRBJ2-2, the V gene TRBV5-1, with 7 bases fitting TRBD2. V lost 4 bases to trimming and J lost 2 bases; unmatched junction nucleotides: 5. Germline assignment: CDR1 SGHRS and CDR2 YFSETQ. CDR3 size: 15 residues. The CDR3 here is CASSLSGTNTGELFF. Here the CDR3 DNA reads TGCGCCAGCAGCCTGAGCGGGACCAACACCGGGGAGCTGTTTTTT.

The chain couples TRBV7-8 to TRBJ2-2, with TRBD2 matching 7 bases. Germline-derived CDR1 and CDR2 are SGHVS and FQNEAQ. V lost 8 bases and J lost 1; bases outside the gene matches: 1. The CDR3 extends over 13 amino acids. CDR3 sequence: CASGGVNTGELFF. CDR3 nucleotide sequence: TGTGCCAGCGGGGGGGTGAACACCGGGGAGCTGTTTTTT.

The V gene is TRBV6-6, the J gene TRBJ2-1; 7 nucleotides match TRBD2. Trimming took 7 bases from V and 8 from J; bases not matched to a gene: 11. This CDR3 is 14 amino acids long. From germline, CDR1 is MNHNY and CDR2 SVGAGI (reference sequence). CDR3 region: CASNDLAGDDEQFF. The CDR3 nucleotides read TGTGCCAGCAACGATCTTGCGGGGGATGATGAGCAGTTCTTC.

The V and J genes are TRBV29-1 and TRBJ1-1; D may be TRBD1 (6 bases). V was pared by 4 bases and J by 1 base, with 7 bases between. Germline lookup yields CDR1 SQVTM and CDR2 ANQGSEA. There are 12 residues in the CDR3. The CDR3 protein is CSVVTGNTEAFF. DNA of the CDR3: TGCAGCGTTGTGACAGGGAACACTGAAGCTTTCTTT.

The gene calls are TRBV6-5 and TRBJ1-1, with a possible D match to TRBD1 (5 bases). The CDR3 has 14 residues. Germline CDR1 reads MNHEY; CDR2 reads SVGAGI. The germline V and J ends were trimmed by 0 bases and 7 bases, with 12 bases remaining between them. CDR3 amino acids: CASSYSAGLGEAFF. For the CDR3, the DNA is TGTGCCAGCAGTTACTCCGCGGGACTCGGTGAAGCTTTCTTT.

This chain joins TRBV11-2 and TRBJ1-2; 7 positions agree with TRBD1. Germline assignment: CDR1 SGHAT and CDR2 FQNNGV. The CDR3 has 15 amino acids. With V trimmed by 5 bases and J by 8 bases, 14 bases remained unmatched. The CDR3 nucleotides are TGTGCCAGCAGCATGACGTACGAGGGGGCGGGAGGCTACACCTTC. Translating it yields CASSMTYEGAGGYTF.

This clone was seen once. The genes are TRBV7-9 and TRBJ2-3, with TRBD2 as a possible D gene (6 bases). The V and J ends lost 6 bases and 3 bases respectively, with 13 bases between them. This CDR3 contains 14 residues. CDR1 and CDR2 (germline): SEHNR, FQNEAQ (reference sequence). Here the CDR3 DNA reads TGTGCCAGCAGTCGACTAGGGCCTACAGATACGCAGTATTTT. The encoded protein is CASSRLGPTDTQYF.

The chain couples TRBV7-9 to TRBJ1-2, with D hard to call. Germline values: CDR1 SEHNR, CDR2 FQNEAQ (reference sequence). This CDR3 contains 12 residues. Trimming shortened V by 5 bases and J by 6 bases, and 10 bases separated the two germline ends. The CDR3: CASSPDGDGYTF. In DNA form, the CDR3 reads TGTGCCAGCAGCCCCGACGGAGATGGCTACACCTTC. The full variable domain, rest sourced from reference TRBV7-9 and TRBJ1-2, is DTGVSQNPRHKITKRGQNVTFRCDPISEHNRLYWYRQTLGQGPEFLTYFQNEAQLEKSRLLSDRFSAERPKGSFSTLEIQRTEQGDSAMYLCASSPDGDGYTFGSGTRLTVV.

This chain connects TRBV5-8 to TRBJ1-5; a weak D match, TRBD1 (6 bases). V was trimmed by 2 bases and J by 11 bases, leaving 11 bases between them. Per germline, CDR1 SGHTS and CDR2 YDEGEE. The CDR3 sequence is 12 residues long. CDR3 sequence (DNA): TGTGCCAGCAGCTTACAGGGATCGGCCCAGCATTTT. This gives the protein CASSLQGSAQHF.